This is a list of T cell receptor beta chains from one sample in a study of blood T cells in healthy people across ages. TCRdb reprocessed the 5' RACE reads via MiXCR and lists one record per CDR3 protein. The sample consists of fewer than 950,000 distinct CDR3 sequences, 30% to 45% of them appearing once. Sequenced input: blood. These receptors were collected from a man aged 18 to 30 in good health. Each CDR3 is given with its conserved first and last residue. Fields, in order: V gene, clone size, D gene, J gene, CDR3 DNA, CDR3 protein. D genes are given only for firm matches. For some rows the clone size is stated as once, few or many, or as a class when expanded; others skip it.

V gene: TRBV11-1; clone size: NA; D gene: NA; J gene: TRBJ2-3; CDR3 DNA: TGTGCCAGCAGAGGCAATGGGGATACGCAGTATTTT; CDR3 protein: CASRGNGDTQYF
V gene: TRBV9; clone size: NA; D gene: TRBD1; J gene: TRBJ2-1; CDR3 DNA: TGTGCCAGCAGCGGAAGCGAACAGGGGAGCTCCTACAATGAGCAGTTCTTC; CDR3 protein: CASSGSEQGSSYNEQFF
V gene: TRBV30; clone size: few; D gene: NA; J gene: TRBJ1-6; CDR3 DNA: TGTGCCTGGAGCTACGGGGGGAATTCACCCCTCCACTTT; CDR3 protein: CAWSYGGNSPLHF
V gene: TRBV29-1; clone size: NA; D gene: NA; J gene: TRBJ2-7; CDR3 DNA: TGCAGAGTTGCGGGACTGGGCTACGAGCAGTACTTC; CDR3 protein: CRVAGLGYEQYF
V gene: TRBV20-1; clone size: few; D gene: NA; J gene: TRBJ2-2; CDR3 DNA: TGCAGTGCTAGAGATAGGGGCCCAATTGACGCCGGGGAGCTGTTTTTT; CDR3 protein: CSARDRGPIDAGELFF
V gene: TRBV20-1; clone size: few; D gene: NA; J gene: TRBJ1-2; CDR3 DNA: TGCAGTGCGGAAGGGGGGGATCTATCTGGCTACACCTTC; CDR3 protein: CSAEGGDLSGYTF
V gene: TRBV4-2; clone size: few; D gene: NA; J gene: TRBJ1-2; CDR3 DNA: TGTGCCAGCAGCCAAGGAAGGGATCCGGGGTATGGCTACACCTTC; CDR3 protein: CASSQGRDPGYGYTF
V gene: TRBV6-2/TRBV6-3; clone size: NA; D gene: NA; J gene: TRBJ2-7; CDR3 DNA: TGTGCCAGCAGAACTGGGGAGCGTGGCTCCTACAATGAGCAGTACTTC; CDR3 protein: CASRTGERGSYNEQYF
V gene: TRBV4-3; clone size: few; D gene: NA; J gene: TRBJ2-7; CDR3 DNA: TGCGCCAGCAGCCAAGAACAGACTGCCTACGAGCAGTACTTC; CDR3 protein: CASSQEQTAYEQYF
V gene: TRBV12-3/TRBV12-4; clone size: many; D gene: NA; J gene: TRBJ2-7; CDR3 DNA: TGTGCCAGCAGCACTCCGGGGGCAGGGGATATCTTATACGAGCAGTACTTC; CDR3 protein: CASSTPGAGDILYEQYF
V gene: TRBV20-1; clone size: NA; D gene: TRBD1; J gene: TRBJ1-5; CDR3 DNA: TGCAGTGCTTGGATAGGACAGGAGAATCAGCCCCAGCATTTT; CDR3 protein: CSAWIGQENQPQHF
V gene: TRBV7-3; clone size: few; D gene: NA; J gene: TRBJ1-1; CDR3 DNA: TGTGCCAGCGGTCCAAGTGCGGGTGCTGAAGCTTTCTTT; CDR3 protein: CASGPSAGAEAFF
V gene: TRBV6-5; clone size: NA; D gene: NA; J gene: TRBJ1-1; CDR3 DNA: TGTGCCAGCAGTTATAATAAGAACACTGAAGCTTTCTTT; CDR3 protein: CASSYNKNTEAFF
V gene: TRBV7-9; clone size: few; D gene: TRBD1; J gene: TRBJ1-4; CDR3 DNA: TGTGCCAGCAGCCGGACAGGGTCTTCAACTAATGAAAAACTGTTTTTT; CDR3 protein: CASSRTGSSTNEKLFF
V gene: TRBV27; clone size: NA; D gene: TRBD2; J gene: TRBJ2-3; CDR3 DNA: TGTGCCAGCAGGCCAATCAGCGGGGGTCTCCTCGGAGATACGCAGTATTTT; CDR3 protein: CASRPISGGLLGDTQYF
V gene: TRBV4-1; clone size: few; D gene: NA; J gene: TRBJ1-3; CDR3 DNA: TGCGCCAGCAGCCAAGTTGAGGGCAGGGCTGGAAACACCATATATTTT; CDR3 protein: CASSQVEGRAGNTIYF
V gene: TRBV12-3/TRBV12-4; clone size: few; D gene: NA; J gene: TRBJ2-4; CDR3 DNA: TGTGCCAGCAGTTCCGGGTCAAACATTCAGTACTTC; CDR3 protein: CASSSGSNIQYF
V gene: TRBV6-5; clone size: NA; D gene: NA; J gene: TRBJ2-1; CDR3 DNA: TGTGCCAGCAGTTACTTAACTCACAATGAGCAGTTCTTC; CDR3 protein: CASSYLTHNEQFF